This TCR beta chain was sequenced during a study of siplizumab effects on memory and regulatory T cells. Here immunoSEQ multiplex PCR was the method, and the copy in TCRdb shows in-frame clones only, minus some. In the table there are 120,000 or so clones, roughly 92% of which are singletons. Comment on this clone: Its specificity is unknown.

The CDR3 covers 15 residues. CDR1 and CDR2 (germline): MNHEY, SVGAGI. Trimming cost V 2 bases and J 8 bases, with 18 bases left between them. Broader study findings: Naive T cells were seemingly more diverse than memory cells, and major contributions to the alloresponse seemed to be made by them. Sequences below about 10^-5 frequency were poorly captured, limiting mapping of alloreactive clones. Mean Treg-derived proportions of mappable alloreactive CD4+ clones were just under 70% for siplizumab and about 30% for controls.

Sequenced sample: CD4+ T cells sorted from blood. This TCR was recovered from a human donor in good health. The rearrangement links TRBV6-5 to TRBJ1-1; maybe TRBD1 (5 bases). CDR3 region: CASSYRYGTATEAFF. CDR3 nucleotide sequence: TGTGCCAGCAGTTACCGATATGGGACTGCCACCGAAGCTTTCTTT.